A selection of T cell receptor beta chains follows, all from one sample in a study of vaccination effects on CD4 cells after COVID-19. Sequencing used immunoSEQ multiplex PCR; TCRdb keeps in-frame clones, though not all of them. The sample shows tens of thousands of clones, under 85% of them seen only once. The antigens of these receptors remain unknown. Sequences were derived from CD4+ T cells from PBMCs cultured with a peptide pool, sampled before COVID-19 vaccination. The receptors originated from a human donor who had a prior SARS-CoV-2 infection. The CDR3 runs from the conserved cysteine through the conserved F or W. Not all rows give a size; the values are once, few, many and, for expanded clones, a class.

>TRBV9|TRBJ2-1|NA
CASSVVPTAYNEQFF
>TRBV27|TRBJ1-4|NA
CASSWAPGHSNEKLFF
>TRBV5-5|TRBJ2-2|NA
CASSLSGAGNTGELFF
>TRBV10-3|TRBJ1-5|NA
CAISESGIGGQPQHF
>TRBV10-3|TRBJ2-7|once
CAISVSYEQYF
>TRBV7-9|TRBJ1-6|NA
CASSRSGDSPLHF
>TRBV18|TRBJ2-7|NA
CASSPNVNRVAYEQYF
>TRBV7-2|TRBJ1-2|NA
CASSPQYSYGYTF
>TRBV11-1|TRBJ2-7|NA
CASSLGWGYEQYF
>TRBV7-9|TRBJ2-1|NA
CASSRGLAGDDEQFF
>TRBV6-5|TRBJ2-7|NA
CASSYSGSRDWNEQYF
>TRBV6-5|TRBJ2-5|NA
CASSYFGGEQETQYF
>TRBV5-1|TRBJ2-1|NA
CASSAEPPAGLAGNEQFF
>TRBV7-2|TRBJ1-6|few
CASSSQGRFHSYNSPLHF
>TRBV4-2|TRBJ1-2|NA
CASSQDGGRGGYTF
>TRBV14|TRBJ1-1|NA
CASRRTGDTEAFF
>TRBV2|TRBJ1-1|NA
CASSPPTPSLLGAFF